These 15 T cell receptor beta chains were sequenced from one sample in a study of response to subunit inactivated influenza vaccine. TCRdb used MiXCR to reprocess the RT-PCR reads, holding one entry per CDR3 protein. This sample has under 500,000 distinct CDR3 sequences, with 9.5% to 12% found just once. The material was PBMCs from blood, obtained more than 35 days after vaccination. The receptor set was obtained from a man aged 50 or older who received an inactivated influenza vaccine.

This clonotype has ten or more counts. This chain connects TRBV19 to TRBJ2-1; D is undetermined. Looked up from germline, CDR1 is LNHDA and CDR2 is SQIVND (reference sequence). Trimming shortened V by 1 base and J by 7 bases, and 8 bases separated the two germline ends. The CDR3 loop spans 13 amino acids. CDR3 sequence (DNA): TGTGCCAGTAGTATAGGGGTCCTTAATGAGCAGTTCTTC. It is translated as CASSIGVLNEQFF.

The CDR3 protein is CASSQARTGLNTEAFF. The CDR3 DNA follows: TGCGCCAGCAGCCAAGCTCGTACGGGTCTGAACACTGAAGCTTTCTTT. This chain links TRBV4-3 with TRBJ1-1; the D is unclear. CDR3 length equals 16 residues. The V gene's germline CDR1 is LGHNA and CDR2 YSLEER. V shed 1 base and J shed 0 bases, with 12 bases lying between them.

The CDR3 loop reads CASSRLGELFF. The DNA for the CDR3 is TGCGCCAGCAGCCGCCTGGGGGAGCTGTTTTTT. V and J are TRBV5-1 and TRBJ2-2; no clear D. CDR3 length: 11 amino acids. Looked up from germline, CDR1 is SGHRS and CDR2 is YFSETQ. The V end was cut by 4 bases, the J end by 8 bases, with 6 bases between.

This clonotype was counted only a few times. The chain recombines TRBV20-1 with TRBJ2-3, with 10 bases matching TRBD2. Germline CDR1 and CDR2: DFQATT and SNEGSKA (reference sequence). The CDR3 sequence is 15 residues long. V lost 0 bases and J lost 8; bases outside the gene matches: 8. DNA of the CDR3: TGCAGTGCTAGAGATTCGCTAGCGGGAGATCTTACGCAGTATTTT. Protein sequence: CSARDSLAGDLTQYF.

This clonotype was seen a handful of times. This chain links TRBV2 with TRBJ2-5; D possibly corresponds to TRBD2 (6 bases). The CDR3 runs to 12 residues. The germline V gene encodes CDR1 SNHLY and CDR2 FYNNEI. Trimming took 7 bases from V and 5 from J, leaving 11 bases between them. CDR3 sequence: CASTGTGETQYF. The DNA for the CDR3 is TGTGCCAGCACTGGGACTGGGGAGACCCAGTACTTC.

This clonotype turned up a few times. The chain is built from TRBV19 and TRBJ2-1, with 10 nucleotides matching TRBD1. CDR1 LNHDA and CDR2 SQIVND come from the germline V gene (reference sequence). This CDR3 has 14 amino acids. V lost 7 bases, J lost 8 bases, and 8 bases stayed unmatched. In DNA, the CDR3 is TGTGCCAGTAATAGACAGGGGGCGATTGATGAGCAGTTCTTC. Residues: CASNRQGAIDEQFF. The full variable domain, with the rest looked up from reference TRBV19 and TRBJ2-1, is DGGITQSPKYLFRKEGQNVTLSCEQNLNHDAMYWYRQDPGQGLRLIYYSQIVNDFQKGDIAEGYSVSREKKESFPLTVTSAQKNPTAFYLCASNRQGAIDEQFFGPGTRLTVL.

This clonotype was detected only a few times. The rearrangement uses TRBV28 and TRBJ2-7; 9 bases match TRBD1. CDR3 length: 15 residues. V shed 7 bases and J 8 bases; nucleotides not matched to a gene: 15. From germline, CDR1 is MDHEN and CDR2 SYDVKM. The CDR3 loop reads CASTWRPGQGSKQYF. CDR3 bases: TGTGCCAGCACCTGGCGACCGGGACAGGGTTCTAAGCAGTACTTC. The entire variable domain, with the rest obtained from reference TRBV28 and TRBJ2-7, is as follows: DVKVTQSSRYLVKRTGEKVFLECVQDMDHENMFWYRQDPGLGLRLIYFSYDVKMKEKGDIPEGYSVSREKKERFSLILESASTNQTSMYLCASTWRPGQGSKQYFGPGTRLTVT.

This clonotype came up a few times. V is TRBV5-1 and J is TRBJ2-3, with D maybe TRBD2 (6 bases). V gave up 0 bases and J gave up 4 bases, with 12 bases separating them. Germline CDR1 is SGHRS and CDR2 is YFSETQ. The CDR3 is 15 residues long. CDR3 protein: CASSLDDWGADTQYF. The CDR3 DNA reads TGCGCCAGCAGCTTGGACGATTGGGGGGCAGATACGCAGTATTTT.

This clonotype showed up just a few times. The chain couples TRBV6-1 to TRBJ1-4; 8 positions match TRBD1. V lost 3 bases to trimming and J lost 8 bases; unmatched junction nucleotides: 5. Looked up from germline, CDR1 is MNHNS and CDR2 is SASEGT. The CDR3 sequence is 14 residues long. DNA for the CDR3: TGTGCCAGCAGTGAGGGACAGGTCCAAGAAAAACTGTTTTTT. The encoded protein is CASSEGQVQEKLFF.

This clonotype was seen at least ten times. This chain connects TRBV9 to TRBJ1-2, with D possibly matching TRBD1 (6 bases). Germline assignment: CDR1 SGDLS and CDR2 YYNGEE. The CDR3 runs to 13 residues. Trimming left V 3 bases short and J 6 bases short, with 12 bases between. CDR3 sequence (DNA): TGTGCCAGCAGCGAGACCACAGGGCATGGCTACACCTTC. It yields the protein CASSETTGHGYTF. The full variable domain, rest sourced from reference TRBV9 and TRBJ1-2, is DSGVTQTPKHLITATGQRVTLRCSPRSGDLSVYWYQQSLDQGLQFLIQYYNGEERAKGNILERFSAQQFPDLHSELNLSSLELGDSALYFCASSETTGHGYTFGSGTRLTVV.

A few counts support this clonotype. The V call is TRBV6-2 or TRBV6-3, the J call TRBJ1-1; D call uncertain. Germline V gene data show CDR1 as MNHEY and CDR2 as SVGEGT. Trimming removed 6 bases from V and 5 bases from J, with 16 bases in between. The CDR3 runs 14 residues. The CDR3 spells CASSPKGWVTEAFF. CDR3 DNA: TGTGCCAGCAGCCCCAAGGGATGGGTGACTGAAGCTTTCTTT.

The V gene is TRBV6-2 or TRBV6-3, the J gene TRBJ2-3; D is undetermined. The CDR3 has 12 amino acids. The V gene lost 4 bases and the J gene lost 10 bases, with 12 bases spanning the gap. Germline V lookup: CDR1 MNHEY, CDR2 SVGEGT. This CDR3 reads CASSSPADAQYF. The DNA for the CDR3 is TGTGCCAGCAGTTCTCCGGCGGATGCGCAGTATTTT.

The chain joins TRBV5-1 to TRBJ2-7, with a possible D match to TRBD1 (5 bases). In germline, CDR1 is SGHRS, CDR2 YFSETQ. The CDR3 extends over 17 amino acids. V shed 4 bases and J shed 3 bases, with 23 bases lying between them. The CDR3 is CASSSGALPTLRYEQYF. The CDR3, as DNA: TGCGCCAGCAGCAGTGGGGCGCTACCTACACTCCGCTACGAGCAGTACTTC.

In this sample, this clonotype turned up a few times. In DNA form, the CDR3 reads TGCGCCAGCACCCTTGTTCCGGGAGCCAGGAATGAGCAGTTCTTC. Amino acids: CASTLVPGARNEQFF. This chain uses TRBV5-1 with TRBJ2-1, with D perhaps matching TRBD2 (6 bases). This CDR3 is 15 amino acids long. The V end was cut by 6 bases, the J end by 7 bases, with 20 bases between. In germline, CDR1 is SGHRS, CDR2 YFSETQ.

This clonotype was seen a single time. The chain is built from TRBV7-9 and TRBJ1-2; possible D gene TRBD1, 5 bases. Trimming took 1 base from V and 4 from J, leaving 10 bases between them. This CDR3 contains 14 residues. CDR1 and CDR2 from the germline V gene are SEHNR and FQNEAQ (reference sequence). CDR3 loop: CASSLEGARYGYTF. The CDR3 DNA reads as TGTGCCAGCAGCTTAGAAGGGGCCCGCTATGGCTACACCTTC.